A single sample is the source of the 27 T cell receptor beta chains below, sequenced in a study of OX40 agonist ivuxolimab in advanced cancers. Generated by immunoSEQ multiplex PCR, the TCRdb table keeps only in-frame clones and is missing some. The data hold about 36,000 clones, with around two thirds observed a single time. The sequences come from CD4+ or CD8+ T cells sorted from blood, collected in a trial of the OX40 agonist ivuxolimab. The receptor source for this set is an adult with an advanced solid tumor such as melanoma, head and neck, liver or kidney cancer.

This clone was seen at least ten times. This chain joins TRBV2 and TRBJ1-1; the match to TRBD1 covers 8 bases. Germline V gene lookup returns CDR1 SNHLY and CDR2 FYNNEI. This CDR3 region has 14 residues. Trimming took 3 bases from V and 5 from J; bases not matched to a gene: 5. The CDR3 sequence is CASSEAGGYTEAFF. The CDR3 nucleotides read TGTGCCAGCAGTGAGGCAGGGGGCTATACTGAAGCTTTCTTT.

The J gene is TRBJ2-5, the V gene TRBV29-1; 14 nucleotides agree with TRBD2. From germline, CDR1 is SQVTM and CDR2 ANQGSEA. This CDR3 comprises 14 residues. The junction had 5 bases not matched to a gene; V was cut back by 7 bases and J by 4 bases. In DNA form, the CDR3 reads TGCAGCGCGGGGACTAGCGGGGGACGAGAGACCCAGTACTTC. It translates to CSAGTSGGRETQYF.

The rearrangement links TRBV11-2 to TRBJ1-1; 8 bases are shared with TRBD1. CDR3 length equals 14 residues. The junction had 4 bases not matched to a gene; V was cut back by 3 bases and J by 4 bases. Germline assignment: CDR1 SGHAT and CDR2 FQNNGV. CDR3 amino acids: CASSFLDRGTEAFF. The CDR3 DNA reads as TGTGCCAGCAGCTTCCTTGACAGGGGCACTGAAGCTTTCTTT.

This rearrangement joins TRBV7-2 to TRBJ1-3; tentatively, D is TRBD1 (5 bases). The CDR3 runs 14 residues. The V and J ends lost 5 bases and 0 bases respectively, with 8 bases between them. Germline loops: CDR1 SGHTA, CDR2 FQGNSA. The CDR3 sequence is CASSQQVSGNTIYF. CDR3 bases: TGTGCCAGCAGCCAACAGGTCTCTGGAAACACCATATATTTT.

This clone came up a few times. This chain uses TRBV5-4 with TRBJ1-5; D unresolved. Germline CDR1 reads SGHNT; CDR2 reads YYREEE (reference sequence). V was shortened by 4 bases and J by 4 bases, with 9 bases between the two germline ends. The CDR3 loop spans 13 amino acids. As DNA, the CDR3 is TGTGCCAGCAGCCACGGACCGAATCAGCCCCAGCATTTT. It translates to CASSHGPNQPQHF.

The V gene is TRBV4-2, the J gene TRBJ1-1; D gene ambiguous. This CDR3 region has 14 residues. The germline V gene encodes CDR1 LGHNA and CDR2 YNFKEQ. V gave up 4 bases and J gave up 1 base, with 10 bases separating them. The CDR3 is CASSPLTANTEAFF. The CDR3 coding sequence is TGTGCCAGCAGCCCCCTTACAGCGAACACTGAAGCTTTCTTT.

The rearrangement links TRBV19 to TRBJ1-5; possible D gene TRBD1, 5 bases. The CDR3 spans 15 residues. Germline-derived CDR1 and CDR2 are LNHDA and SQIVND (reference sequence). V was shortened by 10 bases and J by 4 bases, with 20 bases between the two germline ends. CDR3 nucleotides: TGTGCCACCCGTAACAGGCAGGGTGGGAATCAGCCCCAGCATTTT. This gives the protein CATRNRQGGNQPQHF.

J is TRBJ1-5 and V is TRBV5-6; the D is unclear. CDR1 is SGHDT and CDR2 is YYEEEE in the germline V gene. V was pared by 4 bases and J by 7 bases, with 18 bases between. The CDR3 is 15 amino acids. The CDR3 DNA is TGTGCCAGCAGCCGTACAGTCGGGGTTCAACAGCCCCAGCATTTT. Its translation is CASSRTVGVQQPQHF.

The chain links TRBV5-5 to TRBJ2-5, with D possibly being TRBD1 or TRBD2 (6 bases each). In germline, CDR1 is SGHKS, CDR2 YYEKEE (reference sequence). The length of the CDR3 is 18 residues. Trimming cost V 0 bases and J 5 bases, with 23 bases left between them. CDR3 coding DNA: TGTGCCAGCAGCTTGGGGCTTGGGGGGCTAAGGGTTTCGGAGACCCAGTACTTC. This codes for CASSLGLGGLRVSETQYF.

The chain carries TRBV15 and TRBJ1-6; D is possibly TRBD1 (5 bases). Germline lookup yields CDR1 LNHNV and CDR2 YYDKDF (reference sequence). The CDR3 length is 15 residues. Trimming pared 4 bases from V and 5 bases from J, leaving 12 bases between. The CDR3 DNA reads as TGTGCCACCAGCATAGGGGAAGTTCATAATTCACCCCTCCACTTT. This sequence encodes CATSIGEVHNSPLHF.

This clone has only one observation. The chain employs TRBV4-2 and TRBJ1-2; D is uncertain. Germline loops: CDR1 LGHNA, CDR2 YNFKEQ. Trimming pared 1 base from V and 3 bases from J, leaving 12 bases between. The CDR3 is made up of 15 amino acids. CDR3 amino acids: CASSQGVGSDYGYTF. DNA of the CDR3: TGTGCCAGCAGCCAAGGCGTAGGGTCAGACTATGGCTACACCTTC.

This chain connects TRBV5-1 to TRBJ2-5; 10 positions match TRBD2. J gave up 4 bases and V 0 bases, and 3 bases lay outside the gene matches. Germline V gene data show CDR1 as SGHRS and CDR2 as YFSETQ. The CDR3 consists of 15 residues. The CDR3 sequence: CASSLGLAGAETQYF. Here the CDR3 DNA reads TGCGCCAGCAGCTTGGGTCTAGCGGGGGCAGAGACCCAGTACTTC.

This chain's CDR3 is CASSTSGNYEQYF. In DNA, the CDR3 is TGCGCCAGCAGCACTAGCGGGAACTACGAGCAGTACTTC. The chain carries TRBV5-1 and TRBJ2-7; 10 nucleotides line up with TRBD2. From germline, CDR1 is SGHRS and CDR2 YFSETQ. J was trimmed by 3 bases and V by 4 bases; bases with no gene match: 1. This CDR3 is 13 amino acids long.

The chain is built from TRBV30 and TRBJ1-6; a possible D gene is TRBD1 (5 bases). With 4 bases removed from V and 8 bases from J, the gap between germline ends came to 12 bases. The CDR3 has 13 residues. Germline CDR1 GTSNPN, CDR2 SVGIG (reference sequence). The CDR3 DNA is TGTGCCTGGAAGACAGACATATATTCACCCCTCCACTTT. Its protein product is CAWKTDIYSPLHF.

This chain joins TRBV7-8 and TRBJ1-4, with D unresolved. The germline CDR1 and CDR2 sequences are SGHVS and FQNEAQ. The V and J ends lost 3 bases and 0 bases respectively, with 5 bases between them. This CDR3 has 14 residues. CDR3 in amino acids: CASSLRATNEKLFF. The CDR3, as DNA: TGTGCCAGCAGCTTGAGGGCAACTAATGAAAAACTGTTTTTT.

J is TRBJ2-7 and V is TRBV9; 12 bases align to TRBD1. CDR1 is SGDLS and CDR2 is YYNGEE in the germline V gene. V gave up 3 bases and J gave up 9 bases; unmatched junction bases: 7. CDR3 length equals 14 residues. The chain's CDR3 is CASSEGQGARGQYF. The CDR3 region has the DNA TGTGCCAGCAGCGAGGGACAGGGGGCGCGGGGGCAGTACTTC.

J is TRBJ1-1 and V is TRBV19; TRBD1 aligns across 7 bases. J was trimmed by 4 bases and V by 7 bases; bases with no gene match: 9. CDR3 length: 14 residues. Germline-derived CDR1 and CDR2 are LNHDA and SQIVND (reference sequence). The CDR3 nucleotides read TGTGCCAGTACCCCAACCGACAGGGCCACTGAAGCTTTCTTT. It encodes CASTPTDRATEAFF.

The chain joins TRBV5-1 to TRBJ1-3; 8 nucleotides line up with TRBD1. CDR3 size: 15 residues. Germline assignment: CDR1 SGHRS and CDR2 YFSETQ. Trimming took 4 bases from V and 0 from J; bases not matched to a gene: 3. DNA for the CDR3: TGCGCCAGCAGCCCAGGGACAGGCTCTGGAAACACCATATATTTT. Amino acids: CASSPGTGSGNTIYF.

The chain links TRBV11-2 to TRBJ1-6, with D possibly TRBD1 on 5 matching bases. CDR1 and CDR2 (germline): SGHAT, FQNNGV. Trimming removed 1 base at V and 3 bases at J, with 7 bases between. The CDR3 runs 15 residues. CDR3 in DNA: TGTGCCAGCAGCTTAGGGGGCCTCTATAATTCACCCCTCCACTTT. This sequence encodes CASSLGGLYNSPLHF.

The chain joins TRBV28 to TRBJ1-1, with 7 bases matching TRBD1. The CDR3 sequence is 17 residues long. Germline V gives CDR1 MDHEN, CDR2 SYDVKM. Unmatched junction bases numbered 14, after V lost 6 bases and J lost 1 base. CDR3 coding DNA: TGTGCCAGCAGAGTTACCGGGACAGCCTATACGAACACTGAAGCTTTCTTT. It yields the protein CASRVTGTAYTNTEAFF.

J is TRBJ1-1 and V is TRBV2; 8 positions agree with TRBD1. Losses at the gene ends were 4 bases for V and 4 bases for J; bases not matched to a gene: 5. Germline-derived CDR1 and CDR2 are SNHLY and FYNNEI. The CDR3 runs 14 residues. In nucleotides, the CDR3 is TGTGCCAGCAGTGGTACCCAGGGGGCCACTGAAGCTTTCTTT. Translated, it gives CASSGTQGATEAFF.

This rearrangement joins TRBV12-5 to TRBJ2-7; D might be TRBD1 (6 bases). The ends were cut back, 1 base at V and 5 bases at J, with 15 bases in the middle. Germline V gene lookup returns CDR1 LGHNT and CDR2 FRNRAP. The CDR3 has 15 amino acids. The CDR3 loop reads CASGLGLTGMDEQYF. The CDR3 DNA reads TGTGCTAGTGGTTTGGGACTCACAGGGATGGACGAGCAGTACTTC.

In DNA, the CDR3 is TGCGCCAGCAGCTCGACGCCGGGACAGGGGAATGAAAAACTGTTTTTT. This gives the protein CASSSTPGQGNEKLFF. The genes are TRBV5-1 and TRBJ1-4; 10 bases align to TRBD1. Germline V lookup: CDR1 SGHRS, CDR2 YFSETQ. The CDR3 is 16 amino acids. The trim removed 3 bases at V and 5 bases at J, leaving 7 bases unmatched.

The chain uses TRBV28 and TRBJ1-4, with D perhaps matching TRBD1 (5 bases). Germline V CDR1 and CDR2: MDHEN, SYDVKM. This CDR3 region has 12 residues. Trimming took 7 bases from V and 8 from J, leaving 11 bases between them. The CDR3 DNA follows: TGTGCCAGCATGGGGGACGGCGAAAAACTGTTTTTT. Residues: CASMGDGEKLFF.

The rearrangement joins TRBV28 to TRBJ1-2; D might be TRBD1 (6 bases). The CDR3 loop spans 18 amino acids. Germline CDR1 reads MDHEN; CDR2 reads SYDVKM. With 1 base removed from V and 4 bases from J, the gap between germline ends came to 22 bases. This chain's CDR3 is CASSLSGVGSFGIYGYTF. CDR3 bases: TGTGCCAGCAGTTTATCAGGGGTCGGTAGTTTCGGGATCTATGGCTACACCTTC.

The rearrangement joins TRBV21-1 to TRBJ2-2; the D call of TRBD2 is as the table states it, not checked on the DNA. TRBV21-1 counts as a pseudogene. The CDR3 runs to 22 residues. Here the CDR3 reads CASSKETQLAGGVRANTGELFF. The CDR3 nucleotides read TGTGCCAGCAGCAAAGAAACGCAACTAGCGGGGGGTGTGCGGGCGAACACCGGGGAGCTGTTTTTT.

The rearrangement uses TRBV6-1 and TRBJ1-2; TRBD1 might be the D (5 bases). With 7 bases removed from V and 8 bases from J, the gap between germline ends came to 14 bases. This CDR3 comprises 12 residues. Germline CDR1 MNHNS, CDR2 SASEGT. The CDR3 DNA reads TGTGCCAGCACCAAAGTGGGGCACGGCTACACCTTC. Translated, it gives CASTKVGHGYTF.